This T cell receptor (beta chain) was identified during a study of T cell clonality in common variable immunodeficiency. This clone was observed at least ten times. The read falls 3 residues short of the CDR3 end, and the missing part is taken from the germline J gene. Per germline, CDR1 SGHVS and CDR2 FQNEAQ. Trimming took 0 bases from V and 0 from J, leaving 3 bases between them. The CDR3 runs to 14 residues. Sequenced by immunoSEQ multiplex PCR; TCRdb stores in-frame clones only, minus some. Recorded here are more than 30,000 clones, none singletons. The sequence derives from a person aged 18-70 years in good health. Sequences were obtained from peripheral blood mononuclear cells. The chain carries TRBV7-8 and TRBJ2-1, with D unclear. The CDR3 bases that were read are TGTGCCAGCAGCTTAGCTATCTCCTACAATGAG. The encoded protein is CASSLAISYNE. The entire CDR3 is CASSLAISYNEQFF. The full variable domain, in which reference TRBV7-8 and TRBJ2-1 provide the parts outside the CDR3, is GAGVSQSPRYKVAKRGQDVALRCDPISGHVSLFWYQQALGQGPEFLTYFQNEAQLDKSGLPSDRFFAERPEGSVSTLKIQRTQQEDSAVYLCASSLAISYNEQFFGPGTRLTVL.